One sample yielded the 4 T cell receptor beta chains listed below, sequenced in a study of T cells in Graves' hyperthyroidism and ophthalmopathy. Template material for amplifying TCR beta CDR3 regions consisted of RNA transcripts. Using the HTBI primer set, a first-round RT-PCR was run on the TCR CDR3. TCRdb re-called the multiplex PCR reads through MiXCR, storing one row per CDR3 protein. The repertoire consists of roughly 570,000 distinct CDR3 sequences, with around 42% occurring once and the leading ten covering around 19%. Sequenced material: peripheral blood or thyroid tissue (not recorded which). Receptors were obtained from an adult woman with Graves' disease, either hyperthyroidism or ophthalmopathy (not recorded which).

This clonotype was counted at least ten times. The chain recombines TRBV27 with TRBJ2-2; D ambiguous. V was pared by 1 base and J by 7 bases, with 4 bases between. CDR1 is MNHEY, CDR2 SMNVEV, per germline (reference sequence). The length of the CDR3 is 12 residues. CDR3 DNA: TGTGCCAGCAGTTTATGGGGCGGGGAGCTGTTTTTT. It codes for CASSLWGGELFF.

This chain joins TRBV7-2 and TRBJ1-6; unclear D gene. Trimming took off 5 bases at V and 3 bases at J, with 8 bases between the two ends. From germline, CDR1 is SGHTA and CDR2 FQGNSA. This CDR3 region has 14 residues. CDR3 sequence: CASSIDRYNSPLHF. In DNA form, the CDR3 reads TGTGCCAGCAGCATAGATCGCTATAATTCACCCCTCCACTTT.

In its sample, this clonotype was seen a few times. This chain joins TRBV2 and TRBJ1-1, with D possibly being TRBD1 (6 bases). The CDR3 is 12 residues long. Germline-derived CDR1 and CDR2 are SNHLY and FYNNEI. The V and J ends lost 8 bases and 1 base respectively, with 8 bases between them. The CDR3 protein is CASHRENTEAFF. The CDR3 region has the DNA TGTGCCAGCCACAGGGAGAACACTGAAGCTTTCTTT. Full variable domain (remainder filled in from reference TRBV2 and TRBJ1-1): EPEVTQTPSHQVTQMGQEVILRCVPISNHLYFYWYRQILGQKVEFLVSFYNNEISEKSEIFDDQFSVERPDGSNFTLKIRSTKLEDSAMYFCASHRENTEAFFGQGTRLTVV.

The chain uses TRBV14 and TRBJ1-6; D ambiguous. Germline V lookup: CDR1 SGHDN, CDR2 FVKESK. This CDR3 is 13 amino acids long. Trimming left V 5 bases short and J 10 bases short, with 12 bases between. Written as DNA, the CDR3 is TGTGCCAGCAGCTTGAACGGGGAATCACCCCTCCACTTT. Translated, it gives CASSLNGESPLHF.